The present entry profiles one TCR beta chain with its context. Unmatched junction bases numbered 0, after V lost 1 base and J lost 6 bases. In germline, CDR1 is LGHNA, CDR2 YSLEER. This CDR3 has 13 amino acids. Sequenced by immunoSEQ multiplex PCR; TCRdb stores in-frame clones only, minus some. The sample has some 160,000 clones; roughly 77% are singletons. These data are taken from a study of cytotoxic CD8 clonotypes in ibrutinib-treated CLL. The sample in question was PBMCs, obtained after 12 months of ibrutinib treatment. V gene TRBV4-3 combines with J gene TRBJ2-1, with 7 bases lining up with TRBD1. This TCR came from a human donor with chronic lymphocytic leukemia. CDR3 loop: CASSQGQGNEQFF. CDR3 DNA: TGCGCCAGCAGCCAAGGACAGGGCAATGAGCAGTTCTTC.